This T cell receptor (beta chain) comes out of a study of technical replicates of blood from a handful of donors. Using immunoSEQ multiplex PCR, the repertoire was profiled, and TCRdb retains in-frame clones only, with some absent. Of 65,000 to 90,000 clones listed, 85% to 95% are singletons. Germline loops: CDR1 SGHRS, CDR2 YFSETQ. The CDR3 has 18 amino acids. Trimming cost V 0 bases and J 1 base; bases outside gene matches: 10. The chain couples TRBV5-1 to TRBJ2-7; 10 positions agree with TRBD2. Sample: PBMCs. The receptor's source is a human donor in good health. Some clones in this sample may be carry-over from other donors' samples. The CDR3 region is CASSLARLAGESSYEQYF. The CDR3 DNA reads TGCGCCAGCAGCTTGGCTCGGCTAGCGGGAGAGAGTTCCTACGAGCAGTACTTC. The full variable domain, rest sourced from reference TRBV5-1 and TRBJ2-7, is KAGVTQTPRYLIKTRGQQVTLSCSPISGHRSVSWYQQTPGQGLQFLFEYFSETQRNKGNFPGRFSGRQFSNSRSEMNVSTLELGDSALYLCASSLARLAGESSYEQYFGPGTRLTVT.